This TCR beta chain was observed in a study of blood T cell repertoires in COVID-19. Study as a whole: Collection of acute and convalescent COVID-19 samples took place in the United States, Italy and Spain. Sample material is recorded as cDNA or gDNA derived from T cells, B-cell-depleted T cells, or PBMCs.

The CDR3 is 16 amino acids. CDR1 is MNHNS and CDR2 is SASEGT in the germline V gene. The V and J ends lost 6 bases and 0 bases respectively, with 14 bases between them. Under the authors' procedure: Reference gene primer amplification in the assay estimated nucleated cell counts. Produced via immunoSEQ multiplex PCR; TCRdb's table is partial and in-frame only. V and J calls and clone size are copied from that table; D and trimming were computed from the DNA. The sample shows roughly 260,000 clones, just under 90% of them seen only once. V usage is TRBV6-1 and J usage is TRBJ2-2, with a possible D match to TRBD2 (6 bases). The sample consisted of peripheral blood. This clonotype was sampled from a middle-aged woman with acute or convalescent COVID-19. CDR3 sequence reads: CASREPGLPNTGELFF. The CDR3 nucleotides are TGTGCCAGCAGAGAACCGGGACTGCCGAACACCGGGGAGCTGTTTTTT.